One TCR beta chain is described in this entry. The target of this receptor is not known. Per-base quality was not reported, and no clone a single base away is much larger than it. Peripheral blood CD8+ and CD4+ T cells from healthy donors, Susac syndrome patients and multiple sclerosis patients were profiled by high-throughput TCR beta sequencing. Recently defined diagnostic criteria for definite or probable disease were met by the Susac syndrome patients. CD8+ TEMRA cells were enriched by FACS, while bulk CD8+ and CD4+ T cells were purified by magnetic negative isolation. Blood was drawn into EDTA tubes, processed within 24 hours, and PBMCs were isolated by density gradient centrifugation. PBMCs intended for TCR sequencing were frozen in liquid nitrogen and were later thawed in a 37 degrees C water bath. The sorted or isolated CD4+, CD8+ and CD8+ TEMRA cells reached a purity of at least 90%. The record originates from a study of CD8 T cells in Susac syndrome (dated by TCRdb to between 2017 and 2020). In terms of the full investigation: Among the sequenced Susac syndrome patients, six had clinically active disease and roughly eight were in clinical remission. At blood withdrawal, Susac syndrome patients were therapy-naive, treated with corticosteroids (with IVIg additionally given to some), or treated with IVIg alone. Repertoire sequencing was used to test whether CD8+ T cell activation and differentiation in Susac syndrome was antigen driven.

Overall study results and their limits: No clonal expansion was detected in the CD4+ T cell repertoire of Susac syndrome patients. The TCR sequencing and HLA analysis was acknowledged to have included a relatively small number of individuals.

RNA was extracted using the RNeasy kit, and roughly 0.5 to 1 ug of the RNA was reverse transcribed with random hexamers. The immunoSEQ multiplex PCR assay, covering 54 Vbeta and 13 Jbeta segments, was used to amplify TCR beta CDR3 regions. PCR amplification bias was corrected using a synthetic template baseline for primer optimization and computational correction. For the original study's pipeline: Reads were annotated to V, D and J genes according to IMGT and were analyzed with immunoSEQ Analyzer, with only productive sequences retained. Clonality was computed as one minus Shannon entropy normalized by log2 of the number of productive unique sequences. For each patient and control, public and private clones were evaluated within the 100 most prevalent clones. Susac-specific clones were defined as absent from healthy and MS cohorts, 1052 published viral clones and other ImmuneACCESS disease sequences. The public reads were reprocessed in TCRdb via fastp at Q25 and MiXCR, keeping in-frame beta chains. Rows merge per CDR3 protein into single entries with the most common DNA and genes. In this record, the V and J calls reflect TCRdb's handling and not the investigators' own analysis. The sample table lists under 200,000 distinct CDR3 sequences, around 94% of them with a count of one. 0.1% to 0.12% of the sample rests with the top ten.

Counted from cysteine to phenylalanine, this CDR3 has 13 amino acids. Only the CDR3 DNA is retained, 39 bases long and in frame from the first base. The junction carries 12 bases between V and J, which are trimmed by 5 bases and 4 bases respectively. The germline V gene (reference sequence) gives CDR1 as GTSNPN and CDR2 as SVGIG. The chain is assembled from TRBV30 and TRBJ1-5; a tentative D call is TRBD1 (5 bases match). The clonotype originates from a human donor with Susac syndrome. The sample comprised CD4+ T cells from PBMCs. Here is the DNA: TGTGCCTGGCAAAGACAGACTAATCAGCCCCAGCATTTT. Its translation is CAWQRQTNQPQHF.